The 11 T cell receptor beta chains below come from one sample, sequenced in a study of patients and donors after allogeneic stem cell transplantation. TCRdb re-called the RT-PCR reads through MiXCR, storing one row per CDR3 protein. This sample has 900,000 to 1,000,000 distinct CDR3 sequences, with 15% to 20% found just once. The material sequenced was blood, either unsorted or a sorted T cell fraction (not recorded which). The source is a human donor who was either an allogeneic HSCT recipient or a stem cell or donor lymphocyte infusion donor (not recorded which). It is not recorded whose cells these are; they may come from a transplant donor.

The chain links TRBV12-3 or TRBV12-4 to TRBJ2-1; a possible D gene is TRBD2 (5 bases). The CDR3 is 15 residues long. V shed 5 bases and J shed 2 bases, with 13 bases lying between them. The CDR3 bases are TGTGCCAGCAGTCCCACTAGAGGTACCTACAATGAGCAGTTCTTC. Amino acid sequence: CASSPTRGTYNEQFF.

There are a few counts of this clonotype. The chain recombines TRBV7-9 with TRBJ2-7; D call uncertain. Trimming left V 2 bases short and J 0 bases short, with 11 bases between. From germline, CDR1 is SEHNR and CDR2 FQNEAQ (reference sequence). The CDR3 sequence is 15 residues long. CDR3 nucleotide sequence: TGTGCCAGCAGCTTAATGGATGGCAGCTCCTACGAGCAGTACTTC. Amino acids: CASSLMDGSSYEQYF.

This clonotype has a handful of counts. The rearrangement joins TRBV4-1 to TRBJ2-7; tentative D call: TRBD1 (5 bases). Germline CDR1 MGHRA, CDR2 YSYEKL. The CDR3 extends over 15 amino acids. The V gene lost 0 bases and the J gene lost 1 base, with 10 bases spanning the gap. The CDR3 sequence is CASSQDKGKSYEQYF. The CDR3 coding sequence is TGCGCCAGCAGCCAAGATAAGGGGAAATCCTACGAGCAGTACTTC.

This clonotype was picked up a small number of times. This rearrangement joins TRBV29-1 to TRBJ1-1; the D gene is possibly TRBD1 (6 bases). The germline V gene encodes CDR1 SQVTM and CDR2 ANQGSEA. The CDR3 length is 14 residues. The ends were cut back, 5 bases at V and 5 bases at J, with 18 bases in the middle. CDR3 sequence reads: CSVLTDEGVTEAFF. The CDR3 nucleotides are TGCAGCGTTCTGACCGATGAGGGGGTTACTGAAGCTTTCTTT.

This clonotype was seen a handful of times. The chain has TRBV24-1 and TRBJ2-1; 10 bases agree with TRBD2. V dropped 5 bases and J dropped 4; count of bases not matched to a gene: 7. The CDR3 is made up of 16 amino acids. Germline CDR1 and CDR2: KGHDR and SFDVKD. The CDR3 DNA reads as TGTGCCACCAGTGTAAGCGGGAGGGCCAAATACAATGAGCAGTTCTTC. Its protein is CATSVSGRAKYNEQFF.

This clonotype has a handful of counts. The genes are TRBV12-3 or TRBV12-4 and TRBJ1-1; D unclear. This CDR3 spans 12 amino acids. Trimming pared 3 bases from V and 10 bases from J, leaving 12 bases between. CDR3 amino acids: CASSFGEVRAFF. The CDR3 DNA reads as TGTGCCAGCAGTTTTGGGGAGGTTCGAGCTTTCTTT.

The gene calls are TRBV7-2 and TRBJ2-7; D gene ambiguous. This CDR3 contains 13 residues. Germline CDR1 reads SGHTA; CDR2 reads FQGNSA. The germline V and J ends were trimmed by 1 base and 3 bases, with 7 bases remaining between them. In nucleotides, the CDR3 is TGTGCCAGCAGCTTAGAGGAGTTCTACGAGCAGTACTTC. Translation: CASSLEEFYEQYF.

This clonotype was detected only a few times. The V call is TRBV27, the J call TRBJ1-6; D is undetermined. This CDR3 has 15 amino acids. The germline CDR1 and CDR2 sequences are MNHEY and SMNVEV (reference sequence). Trimming took off 4 bases at V and 8 bases at J, with 15 bases between the two ends. The CDR3 reads CASSYTGRLDSPLHF. CDR3 DNA: TGTGCCAGCAGTTATACCGGCAGGCTCGATTCACCCCTCCACTTT.

V usage is TRBV7-3 and J usage is TRBJ2-5; 9 bases fit TRBD2. The trim removed 3 bases at V and 5 bases at J, leaving 7 bases unmatched. CDR3 length equals 15 residues. Germline V gene data show CDR1 as SGHTA and CDR2 as FQGTGA. CDR3: CASSFLAGERETQYF. The DNA for the CDR3 is TGTGCCAGCAGCTTTTTAGCGGGGGAGAGGGAGACCCAGTACTTC.

V gene TRBV5-1 combines with J gene TRBJ1-2, with 8 nucleotides matching TRBD1. The CDR3 spans 16 residues. CDR1 and CDR2 (germline): SGHRS, YFSETQ. Trimming took 3 bases from V and 7 from J; bases not matched to a gene: 14. CDR3 sequence: CASSYQHRTGTFGYTF. CDR3 DNA sequence: TGCGCCAGCAGCTACCAACACCGGACAGGGACGTTTGGCTACACCTTC.

The chain recombines TRBV6-2 or TRBV6-3 with TRBJ2-4, with D tentatively TRBD1 (6 bases). CDR3 length equals 16 residues. The V end was cut by 8 bases, the J end by 0 bases, with 17 bases between. Germline CDR1 and CDR2: MNHEY and SVGEGT. CDR3 amino acids: CASVWTATLAKNIQYF. DNA for the CDR3: TGTGCCAGCGTCTGGACAGCAACCTTAGCCAAAAACATTCAGTACTTC.